This T cell receptor (beta chain) was identified during a study of molecular identifiers for immune sequencing clone quantification. For the study at large: Replicate runs used RNA from about 19,000 or 110,000 naive CD8 cells, which was split five ways into aliquots, and four of those aliquots were then sequenced. Findings and caveats of the study: In naive cells, under 1% of molecules belonged to clones above 20 RNA copies, against over 97% in effector cells.

The CDR3 is made up of 13 amino acids. Germline values: CDR1 MNHEY, CDR2 SVGAGI. The ends were cut back, 5 bases at V and 5 bases at J, with 13 bases in the middle. Investigators produced naive CD8 libraries from around 20,000 to 1,000,000 sorted cells, drawing on 10%, 30% or 50% RNA. Previously described methods with listed TCR primers produced the bulk TCR libraries. TCRdb independently ran MiXCR on the PCR reads; one entry per CDR3 protein. The sample carries 350,000 or so distinct CDR3 sequences, around 21% recorded once. There are many counts of this clonotype. Its target is not known. The sequenced material came from naive CD8+ T cells from blood, with Jurkat cell RNA spiked in. Stated subset: FACS-sorted CD8+CD4-CCR7+CD45RA+ naive T cells. The chain recombines TRBV6-5 with TRBJ2-7; D gene ambiguous. This TCR was sampled from a human donor in good health. Some libraries in this study had Jurkat cell RNA spiked in. DNA of the CDR3: TGTGCCAGCAGTCCCCCAGTAGGGAACGAGCAGTACTTC. Encoded protein: CASSPPVGNEQYF.